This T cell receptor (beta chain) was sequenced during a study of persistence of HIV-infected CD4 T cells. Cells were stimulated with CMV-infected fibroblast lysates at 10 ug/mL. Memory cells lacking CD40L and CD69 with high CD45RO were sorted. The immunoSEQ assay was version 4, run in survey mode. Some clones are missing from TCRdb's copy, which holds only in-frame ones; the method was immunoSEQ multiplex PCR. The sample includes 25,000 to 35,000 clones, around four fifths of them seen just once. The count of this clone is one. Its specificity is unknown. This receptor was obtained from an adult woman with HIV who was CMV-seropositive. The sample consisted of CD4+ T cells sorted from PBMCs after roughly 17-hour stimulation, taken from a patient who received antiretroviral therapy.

DNA of the CDR3: TGTGCTAGTGGGAATGGAGAGAGTAATTCACCCCTCCACTTT. This sequence encodes CASGNGESNSPLHF. The chain is built from TRBV12-5 and TRBJ1-6; D call uncertain. Trimming stripped 6 bases from V and 6 bases from J, with 12 bases between. Germline CDR1 reads LGHNT; CDR2 reads FRNRAP. The CDR3 is 14 residues long. Full variable domain (outside the CDR3, taken from reference TRBV12-5 and TRBJ1-6): DARVTQTPRHKVTEMGQEVTMRCQPILGHNTVFWYRQTMMQGLELLAYFRNRAPLDDSGMPKDRFSAEMPDATLATLKIQPSEPRDSAVYFCASGNGESNSPLHFGNGTRLTVT.